The T cell receptor (beta chain) described here comes from a study of cytomegalovirus exposure and HLA in healthy donors. Germline CDR1 GTSNPN, CDR2 SVGIG (reference sequence). This CDR3 spans 12 amino acids. V lost 8 bases to trimming and J lost 4 bases, with 15 bases between them. Amplification used 60 Vbeta primers and 13 Jbeta primers. The repertoire was sequenced with immunoSEQ multiplex PCR; TCRdb's copy has only in-frame clones and lacks some. The table has around 110,000 clones, around 75% seen once. The receptor was isolated from a woman aged 18-29 years in good health and CMV-seronegative. What was sequenced was PBMCs. The J gene is TRBJ2-7, the V gene TRBV30, with TRBD2 as a possible D gene (6 bases). CDR3 DNA sequence: TGTGCCCGCGGCTGGGGGGATTACGAGCAGTACTTC. Its protein is CARGWGDYEQYF.